This TCR beta chain was captured in a study of Ad26.COV2.S vaccination and SARS-CoV-2 variants. Treatment: some 20 received Ad26.COV2.S at low or high dose, single or two shots; about 5 received placebo; per-sample allocation not given. Sampling occurred on day 63 after the first vaccine or placebo injection. Only a few counts were recorded for this clone. Its antigen is currently unknown. Germline CDR1 MNHEY, CDR2 SVGAGI. Trimming pared 8 bases from V and 3 bases from J, leaving 11 bases between. The CDR3 has 13 amino acids. Produced via immunoSEQ multiplex PCR; TCRdb's table is partial and in-frame only. Of about half a million clones listed, about 89% are singletons. Study-wide points: People who got the vaccine had more spike-specific TCR breadth than people who got placebo.

The TCR originated in a person aged 18 to 59 who received the Ad26.COV2.S COVID-19 vaccine or a placebo. The chain employs TRBV6-5 and TRBJ1-3; unclear D gene. The source was peripheral blood, collected in a trial of Ad26.COV2.S vaccine versus placebo. The CDR3: CASQTGSGNTIYF. The DNA for the CDR3 is TGTGCCAGCCAGACTGGGAGTGGAAACACCATATATTTT.